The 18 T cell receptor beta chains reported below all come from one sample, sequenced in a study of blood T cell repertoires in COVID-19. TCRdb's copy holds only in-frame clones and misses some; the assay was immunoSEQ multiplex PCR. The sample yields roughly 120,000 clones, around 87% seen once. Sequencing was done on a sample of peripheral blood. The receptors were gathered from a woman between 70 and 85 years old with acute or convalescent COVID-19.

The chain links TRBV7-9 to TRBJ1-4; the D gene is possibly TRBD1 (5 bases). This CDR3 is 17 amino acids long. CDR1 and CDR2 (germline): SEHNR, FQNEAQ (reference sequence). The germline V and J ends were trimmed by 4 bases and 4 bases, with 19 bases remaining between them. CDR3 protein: CASSSIYRTDNNEKLFF. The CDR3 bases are TGTGCCAGCAGCTCGATATATAGGACGGACAATAATGAAAAACTGTTTTTT.

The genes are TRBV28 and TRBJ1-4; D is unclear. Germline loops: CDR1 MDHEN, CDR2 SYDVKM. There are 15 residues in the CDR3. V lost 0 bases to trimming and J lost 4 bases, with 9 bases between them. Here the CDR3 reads CASSLWAALNEKLFF. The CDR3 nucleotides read TGTGCCAGCAGTTTATGGGCGGCTCTTAATGAAAAACTGTTTTTT.

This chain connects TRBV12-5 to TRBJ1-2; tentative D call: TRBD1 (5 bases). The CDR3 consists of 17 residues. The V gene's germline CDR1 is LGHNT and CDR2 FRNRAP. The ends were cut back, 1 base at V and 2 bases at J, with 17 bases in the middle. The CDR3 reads CASGLDSPGGSNYGYTF. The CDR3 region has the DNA TGTGCTAGTGGTTTGGACTCCCCTGGGGGGAGCAACTATGGCTACACCTTC.

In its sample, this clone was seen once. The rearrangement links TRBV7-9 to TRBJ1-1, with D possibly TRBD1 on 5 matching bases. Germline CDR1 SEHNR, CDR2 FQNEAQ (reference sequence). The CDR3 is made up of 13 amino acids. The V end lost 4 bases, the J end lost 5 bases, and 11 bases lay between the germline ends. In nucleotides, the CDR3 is TGTGCCAGCAGCTCCGACCGGGGGACTGAAGCTTTCTTT. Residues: CASSSDRGTEAFF. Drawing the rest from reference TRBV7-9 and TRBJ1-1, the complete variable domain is DTGVSQNPRHKITKRGQNVTFRCDPISEHNRLYWYRQTLGQGPEFLTYFQNEAQLEKSRLLSDRFSAERPKGSFSTLEIQRTEQGDSAMYLCASSSDRGTEAFFGQGTRLTVV.

The CDR3 sequence is CASRRTGDEKLFF. CDR3 DNA sequence: TGTGCCAGCAGAAGGACAGGGGATGAAAAACTGTTTTTT. V and J are TRBV28 and TRBJ1-4, with 9 positions matching TRBD1. The CDR3 contains 13 residues. Germline CDR1 and CDR2: MDHEN and SYDVKM. Trimming removed 6 bases from V and 6 bases from J; junction bases left unmatched: 2.

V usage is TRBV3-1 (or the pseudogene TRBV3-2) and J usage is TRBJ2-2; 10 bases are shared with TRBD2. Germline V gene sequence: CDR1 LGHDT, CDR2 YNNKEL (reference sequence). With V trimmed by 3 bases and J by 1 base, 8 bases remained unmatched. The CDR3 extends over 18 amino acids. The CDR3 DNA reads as TGTGCCAGCAGCCAGGGGAGGCGACTAGCGGGGAACACCGGGGAGCTGTTTTTT. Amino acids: CASSQGRRLAGNTGELFF.

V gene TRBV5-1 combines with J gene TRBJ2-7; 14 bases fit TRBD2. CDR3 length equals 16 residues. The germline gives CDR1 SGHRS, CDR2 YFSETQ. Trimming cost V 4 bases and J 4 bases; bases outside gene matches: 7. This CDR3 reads CASSEGLAGEYYEQYF. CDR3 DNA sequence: TGCGCCAGCAGCGAGGGACTAGCGGGGGAATATTACGAGCAGTACTTC. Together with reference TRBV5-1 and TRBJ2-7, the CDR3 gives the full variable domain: KAGVTQTPRYLIKTRGQQVTLSCSPISGHRSVSWYQQTPGQGLQFLFEYFSETQRNKGNFPGRFSGRQFSNSRSEMNVSTLELGDSALYLCASSEGLAGEYYEQYFGPGTRLTVT.

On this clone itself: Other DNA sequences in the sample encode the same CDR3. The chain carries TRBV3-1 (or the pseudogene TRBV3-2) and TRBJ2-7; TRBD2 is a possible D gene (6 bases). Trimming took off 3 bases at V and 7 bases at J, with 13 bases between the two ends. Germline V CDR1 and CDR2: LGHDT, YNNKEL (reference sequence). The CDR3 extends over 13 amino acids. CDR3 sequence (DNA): TGTGCCAGCAGCCAGGACCGCGGAGGGGAGCAGTACTTC. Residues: CASSQDRGGEQYF.

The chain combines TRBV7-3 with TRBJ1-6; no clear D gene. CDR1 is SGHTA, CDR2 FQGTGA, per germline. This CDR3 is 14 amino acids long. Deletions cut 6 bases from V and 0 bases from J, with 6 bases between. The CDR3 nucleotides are TGTGCCAGCAGTCTTAGCTCCTATAATTCACCCCTCCACTTT. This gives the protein CASSLSSYNSPLHF.

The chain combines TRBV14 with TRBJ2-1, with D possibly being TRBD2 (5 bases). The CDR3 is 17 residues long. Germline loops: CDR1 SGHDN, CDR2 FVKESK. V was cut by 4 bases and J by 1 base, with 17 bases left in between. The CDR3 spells CASSPPVGRGSYNEQFF. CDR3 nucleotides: TGTGCCAGCAGCCCCCCAGTAGGGAGAGGATCCTACAATGAGCAGTTCTTC.

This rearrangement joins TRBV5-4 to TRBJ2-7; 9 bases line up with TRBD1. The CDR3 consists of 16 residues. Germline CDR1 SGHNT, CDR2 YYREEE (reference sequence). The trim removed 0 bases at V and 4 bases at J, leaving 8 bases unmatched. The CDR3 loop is CASSLAATGGSYEQYF. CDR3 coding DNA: TGTGCCAGCAGCTTGGCCGCTACAGGGGGCTCTTACGAGCAGTACTTC.

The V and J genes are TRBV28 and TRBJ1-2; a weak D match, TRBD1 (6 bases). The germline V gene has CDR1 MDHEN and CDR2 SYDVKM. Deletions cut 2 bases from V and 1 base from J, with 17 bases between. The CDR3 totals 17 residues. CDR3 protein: CASSLSGSDRSNYGYTF. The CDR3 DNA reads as TGTGCCAGCAGTTTAAGTGGTAGCGACAGGAGTAACTATGGCTACACCTTC.

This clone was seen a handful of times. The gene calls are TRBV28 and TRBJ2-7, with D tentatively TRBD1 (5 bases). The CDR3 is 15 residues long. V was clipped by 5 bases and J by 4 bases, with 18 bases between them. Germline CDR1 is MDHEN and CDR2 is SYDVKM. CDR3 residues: CASSTTDRAGYEQYF. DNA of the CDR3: TGTGCCAGCAGTACTACGGACCGGGCAGGGTACGAGCAGTACTTC. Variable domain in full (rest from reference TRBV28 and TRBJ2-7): DVKVTQSSRYLVKRTGEKVFLECVQDMDHENMFWYRQDPGLGLRLIYFSYDVKMKEKGDIPEGYSVSREKKERFSLILESASTNQTSMYLCASSTTDRAGYEQYFGPGTRLTVT.

The CDR3, as DNA: TGTGCCAGCAGGCCAGAGGACATTCAGCCCCAGCATTTT. Protein: CASRPEDIQPQHF. This sequence joins TRBV2 and TRBJ1-5; the D gene is possibly TRBD1 (5 bases). Germline V lookup: CDR1 SNHLY, CDR2 FYNNEI. Deletions cut 6 bases from V and 6 bases from J, with 12 bases between. This CDR3 spans 13 amino acids.

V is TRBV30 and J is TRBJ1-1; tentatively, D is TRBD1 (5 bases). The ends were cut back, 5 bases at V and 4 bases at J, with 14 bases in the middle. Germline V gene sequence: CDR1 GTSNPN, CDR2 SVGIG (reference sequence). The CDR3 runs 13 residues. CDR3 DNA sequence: TGTGCCTGGGGGGCGGGGGAAGTCACTGAAGCTTTCTTT. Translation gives CAWGAGEVTEAFF. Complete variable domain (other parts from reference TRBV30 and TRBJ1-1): SQTIHQWPATLVQPVGSPLSLECTVEGTSNPNLYWYRQAAGRGLQLLFYSVGIGQISSEVPQNLSASRPQDRQFILSSKKLLLSDSGFYLCAWGAGEVTEAFFGQGTRLTVV.

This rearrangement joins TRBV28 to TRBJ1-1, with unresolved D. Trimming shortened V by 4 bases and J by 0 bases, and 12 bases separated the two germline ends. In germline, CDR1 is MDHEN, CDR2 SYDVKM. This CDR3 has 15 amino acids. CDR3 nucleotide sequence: TGTGCCAGCAGTTCCAATCGGCAGGTGAACACTGAAGCTTTCTTT. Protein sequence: CASSSNRQVNTEAFF.

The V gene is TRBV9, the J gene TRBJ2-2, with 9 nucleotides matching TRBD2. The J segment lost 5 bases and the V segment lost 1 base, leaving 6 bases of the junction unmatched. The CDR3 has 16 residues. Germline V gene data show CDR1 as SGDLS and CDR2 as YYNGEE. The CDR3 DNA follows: TGTGCCAGCAGCGTATGGACTAGCGTTAGGACCGGGGAGCTGTTTTTT. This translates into CASSVWTSVRTGELFF.

CDR3 sequence reads: CAISGTPHYGYTF. CDR3 in DNA: TGTGCCATTTCCGGGACACCTCACTATGGCTACACCTTC. The chain uses TRBV24-1 and TRBJ1-2, with D perhaps TRBD1 (6 bases). The CDR3 consists of 13 residues. Germline V lookup: CDR1 KGHDR, CDR2 SFDVKD. V was cut by 11 bases and J by 3 bases, with 15 bases left in between.